A selection of T cell receptor beta chains follows, all from one sample in a study of cytomegalovirus exposure and HLA in healthy donors. Repertoires were generated with immunoSEQ multiplex PCR, while TCRdb's copy carries only in-frame clones and drops some. This sample carries roughly 200,000 clones, about nine tenths of them seen once, and the ten largest clones take 1% to 1.4%. The sample was PBMCs. The receptors here all came from a boy between 2 and 15 years old in good health and CMV-seronegative. Each CDR3 is given with its conserved first and last residue. Each record gives: D gene, V gene, J gene, clone size, CDR3 DNA, CDR3 protein. A D gene is named only where the DNA matches it firmly. Not every row has a clone size; where given, it reads once, few, many or a size class.

TRBD2	TRBV5-1	TRBJ2-1	few	TGCGCCAGCAGCTTGGTCTATTCGGGAGGGCGTTCTGAGCAGTTCTTC	CASSLVYSGGRSEQFF
NA	TRBV6-1	TRBJ2-7	NA	TGTGCCAGCAGATCACAGGGTTTCCCCTACGAGCAGTACTTC	CASRSQGFPYEQYF
TRBD1	TRBV10-1	TRBJ2-2	NA	TGCGCCAGCAGGGGACAGTACGGGGAGCTGTTTTTT	CASRGQYGELFF
TRBD2	TRBV6-4	TRBJ2-2	once	TGTGCCAGCACCGAACTAGCGGGAGGGCCCGGGGAGCTGTTTTTT	CASTELAGGPGELFF
TRBD1	TRBV2	TRBJ2-3	NA	TGTGCCAGCAGCAGCGGACAGGGGGCGGATACGCAGTATTTT	CASSSGQGADTQYF
NA	TRBV19	TRBJ1-1	NA	TGTGCCAGTAGTATGACAAAGAACACTGAAGCTTTCTTT	CASSMTKNTEAFF
TRBD2	TRBV6-6	TRBJ2-7	few	TGTGCCAGCAGTCTAGCGGGACCCGAGCAGTACTTC	CASSLAGPEQYF
NA	TRBV7-9	TRBJ2-3	NA	TGTGCCAGCAGTTCCGGTCCTGGAGATACGCAGTATTTT	CASSSGPGDTQYF
TRBD2	TRBV7-2	TRBJ2-7	NA	TGTGCCAGCAGCTCACTAGCGGGGGGGCCCAACGAGCAGTACTTC	CASSSLAGGPNEQYF
TRBD1	TRBV7-9	TRBJ1-2	NA	TGTGCCAGCAGCTCCGACAGGGCCCTCAGCCCAAACTATGGCTACACCTTC	CASSSDRALSPNYGYTF
TRBD1	TRBV5-1	TRBJ1-4	NA	TGCGCCAGCAGCCTCGCCCCCGGACAGGGTGTAGAAAAACTGTTTTTT	CASSLAPGQGVEKLFF
TRBD1	TRBV7-8	TRBJ2-5	NA	TGTGCCAGCAGCTCCCCAACAGGGGGAGAGGCCCAAGAGACCCAGTACTTC	CASSSPTGGEAQETQYF
NA	TRBV6-6	TRBJ1-4	few	TGTGCCAGCAGTGGCTCCGCAACTAATGAAAAACTGTTTTTT	CASSGSATNEKLFF